This T cell receptor (beta chain) was found in a study of T cells after yellow fever vaccination (dated by TCRdb to about 2019). Turning to the overall study: Libraries from fractions with low cell numbers were prepared with the SMART-Seq v4 Ultra Low Input RNA kit. Bulk TCR alpha and beta repertoires were sequenced longitudinally to track T-cell clones before and after primary and booster YFV17D yellow fever vaccination. Two healthy male donors, one aged 18 to 29 and one aged 30 to 40 years, made up the cohort. Blood samples were taken at several timepoints before and after primary and secondary immunization, and bulk PBMC replicates and cell subsets were isolated. Broader findings and caveats from the paper: Computational filtering was needed because FACS-sorted repertoires could contain abundant contaminating clonotypes from the bulk population. Most clones expanded after primary vaccination were re-detected after the booster (just under 97% of CD4 and approximately 88% of CD8), suggesting broad memory maintenance. Because only a couple of donors were included in the study, the extent to which the findings can be generalized is limited. A small share of clonotypes occurred in both CD4 and CD8 compartments, likely arising from convergent recombination. The secondary T-cell response was found to be weaker but faster than the primary response, with a peak reached on day 5 rather than on day 15.

The treatment or condition label here, explained by the study, means: live attenuated yellow fever vaccine strain. At each blood-draw timepoint, two biological replicates of bulk PBMCs were obtained. PBMCs were isolated from peripheral blood using a standard Ficoll-Paque protocol. TriZol was used to extract RNA from bulk PBMCs, from CD4 and CD8 fractions, and from dextramer-positive and dextramer-negative fractions. TCR cDNA was synthesized by 5'RACE template switching, through which a universal primer site and unique molecular identifiers were introduced. Priming of cDNA synthesis was performed from both the TCR alpha and TCR beta constant segments. Two PCR steps were used to amplify libraries, with sample barcodes and sequencing adapters being added in the second step. Libraries were sequenced on Illumina HiSeq 2500 (2x100 bp) or NovaSeq (2x150 bp). The authors' pipeline ran thus. MIGEC handled demultiplexing of reads and collapsing into UMI consensus sequences, while MiXCR performed V(D)J alignment. Using edgeR on replicate PBMC samples, clonotypes were called vaccine-responding if FDR was below 0.01 and the log2 fold change was above 5 up to day 15. CD4 or CD8 identity was assigned to each bulk clonotype according to whether the clonotype was present at higher abundance in the sequenced CD4 repertoire or the sequenced CD8 repertoire. Using fastp at Q25 and MiXCR, TCRdb reprocessed the public reads and kept productive beta chains. Rows matching on CDR3 protein sequence are summarized as one entry with the most common DNA and genes. TCRdb's processing, not the study's, gives the V and J calls here. In this sample the table shows 550,000 or so distinct CDR3 sequences, approximately 21% of which occur a single time. 13% to 15% of the sample is in the top ten clones.

To note about this clonotype: The antigen it recognizes is unknown. Base qualities are missing; no much larger clone stands one base away.

From the cysteine through the phenylalanine, the CDR3 covers 13 amino acids. Only the CDR3 part of the read is kept: 39 bases, read in frame from the first base. Relative to germline, V is 4 bases shorter and J is 5 bases shorter, with 9 bases between their ends. CDR1 and CDR2 are read off the germline V gene as SGHVS and FNYEAQ. The TCR sequence derives from a man aged 25-40 years who received the YFV17D yellow fever vaccine. The specimen comprised PBMCs, sampled 15 days after the yellow fever booster vaccination. The rearranged segments are TRBV7-6 and TRBJ2-1, with a tentative D call of TRBD1 or TRBD2, each matching 5 bases. The DNA is TGTGCCAGCAGCTGGGGGTTGGACAATGAGCAGTTCTTC. Its product reads: CASSWGLDNEQFF. The variable domain in full, with residues beyond the CDR3 obtained from the reference TRBV7-6 and TRBJ2-1 genes, is GAGVSQSPRYKVTKRGQDVALRCDPISGHVSLYWYRQALGQGPEFLTYFNYEAQQDKSGLPNDRFSAERPEGSISTLTIQRTEQRDSAMYRCASSWGLDNEQFFGPGTRLTVL.